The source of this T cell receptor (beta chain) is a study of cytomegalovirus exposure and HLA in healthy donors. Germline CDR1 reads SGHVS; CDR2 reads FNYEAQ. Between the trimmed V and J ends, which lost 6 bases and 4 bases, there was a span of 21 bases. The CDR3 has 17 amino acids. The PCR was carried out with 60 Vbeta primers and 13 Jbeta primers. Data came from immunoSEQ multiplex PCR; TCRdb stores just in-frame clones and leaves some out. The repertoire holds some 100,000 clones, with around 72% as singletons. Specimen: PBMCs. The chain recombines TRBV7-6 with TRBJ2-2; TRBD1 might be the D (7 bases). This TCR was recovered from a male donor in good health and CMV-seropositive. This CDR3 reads CASSIAGGDRGTGELFF. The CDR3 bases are TGTGCCAGCAGTATAGCCGGCGGGGACAGAGGCACCGGGGAGCTGTTTTTT.